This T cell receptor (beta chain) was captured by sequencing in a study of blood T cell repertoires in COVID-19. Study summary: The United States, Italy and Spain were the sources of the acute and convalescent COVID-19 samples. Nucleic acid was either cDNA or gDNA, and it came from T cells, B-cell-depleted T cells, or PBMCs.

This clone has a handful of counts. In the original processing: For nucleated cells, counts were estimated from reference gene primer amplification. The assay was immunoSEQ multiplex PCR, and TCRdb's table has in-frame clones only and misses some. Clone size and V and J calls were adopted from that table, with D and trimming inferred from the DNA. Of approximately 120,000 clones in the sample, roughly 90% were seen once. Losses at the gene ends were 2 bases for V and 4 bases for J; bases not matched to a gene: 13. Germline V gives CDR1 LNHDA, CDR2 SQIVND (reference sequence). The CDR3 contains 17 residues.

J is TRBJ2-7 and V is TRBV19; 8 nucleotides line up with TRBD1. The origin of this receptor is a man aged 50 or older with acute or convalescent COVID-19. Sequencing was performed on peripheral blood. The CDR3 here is CASSIRFGTGGNYEQYF. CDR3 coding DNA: TGTGCCAGTAGTATAAGATTCGGGACAGGAGGAAATTACGAGCAGTACTTC. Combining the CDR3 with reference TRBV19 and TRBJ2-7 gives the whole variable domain DGGITQSPKYLFRKEGQNVTLSCEQNLNHDAMYWYRQDPGQGLRLIYYSQIVNDFQKGDIAEGYSVSREKKESFPLTVTSAQKNPTAFYLCASSIRFGTGGNYEQYFGPGTRLTVT.